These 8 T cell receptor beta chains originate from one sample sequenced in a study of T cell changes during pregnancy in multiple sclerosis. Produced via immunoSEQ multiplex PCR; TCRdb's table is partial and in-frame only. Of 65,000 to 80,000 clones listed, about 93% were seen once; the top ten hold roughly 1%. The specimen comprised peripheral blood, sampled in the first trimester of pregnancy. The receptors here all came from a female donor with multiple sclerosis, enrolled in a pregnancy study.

CDR3 DNA: TGTGCCAGCAGCCTGGGAGAGGACAGTTACAATGAGCAGTTCTTC. Residues: CASSLGEDSYNEQFF. The genes are TRBV9 and TRBJ2-1, with D perhaps TRBD1 (6 bases). Germline-derived CDR1 and CDR2 are SGDLS and YYNGEE. This CDR3 has 15 residues. Between the trimmed V and J ends, which lost 4 bases and 4 bases, there was a span of 15 bases.

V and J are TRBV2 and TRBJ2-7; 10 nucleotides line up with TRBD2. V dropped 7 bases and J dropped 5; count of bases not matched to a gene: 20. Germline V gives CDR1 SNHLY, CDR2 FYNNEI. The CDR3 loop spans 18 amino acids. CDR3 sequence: CASIGPTASGSGRNEQYF. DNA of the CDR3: TGTGCCAGCATTGGACCCACGGCTAGCGGGAGTGGCCGGAACGAGCAGTACTTC.

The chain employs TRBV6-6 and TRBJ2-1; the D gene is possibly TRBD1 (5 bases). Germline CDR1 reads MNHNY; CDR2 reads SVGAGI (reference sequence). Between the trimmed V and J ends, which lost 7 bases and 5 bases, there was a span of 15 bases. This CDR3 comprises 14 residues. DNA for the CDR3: TGTGCCAGCACGAATAAAGACAGCCACAATGAGCAGTTCTTC. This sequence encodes CASTNKDSHNEQFF.

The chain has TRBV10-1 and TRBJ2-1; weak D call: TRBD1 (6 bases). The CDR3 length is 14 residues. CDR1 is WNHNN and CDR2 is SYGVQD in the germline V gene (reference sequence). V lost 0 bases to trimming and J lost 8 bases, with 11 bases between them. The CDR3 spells CASSESTGRDEQFF. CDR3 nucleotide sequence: TGCGCCAGCAGTGAGTCGACAGGCCGCGATGAGCAGTTCTTC.

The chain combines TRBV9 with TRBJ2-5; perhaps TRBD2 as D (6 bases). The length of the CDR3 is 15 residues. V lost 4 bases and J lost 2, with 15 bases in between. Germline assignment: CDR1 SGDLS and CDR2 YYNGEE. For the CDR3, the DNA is TGTGCCAGCAGCCCCCGGGGGTGGCCTCAAGAGACCCAGTACTTC. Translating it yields CASSPRGWPQETQYF. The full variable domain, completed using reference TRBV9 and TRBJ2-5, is DSGVTQTPKHLITATGQRVTLRCSPRSGDLSVYWYQQSLDQGLQFLIQYYNGEERAKGNILERFSAQQFPDLHSELNLSSLELGDSALYFCASSPRGWPQETQYFGPGTRLLVL.

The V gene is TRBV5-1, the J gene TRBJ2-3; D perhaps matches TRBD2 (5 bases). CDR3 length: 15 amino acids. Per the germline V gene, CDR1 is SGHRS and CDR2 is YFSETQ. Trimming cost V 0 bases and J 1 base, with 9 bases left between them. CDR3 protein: CASSLVGSGTDTQYF. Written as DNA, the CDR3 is TGCGCCAGCAGCTTGGTTGGTAGCGGCACAGATACGCAGTATTTT.

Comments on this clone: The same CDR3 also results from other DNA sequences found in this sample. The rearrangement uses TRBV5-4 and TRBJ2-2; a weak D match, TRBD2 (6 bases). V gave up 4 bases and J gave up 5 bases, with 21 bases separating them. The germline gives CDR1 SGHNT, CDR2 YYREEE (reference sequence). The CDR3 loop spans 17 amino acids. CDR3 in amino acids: CASSPPGIVGGTGELFF. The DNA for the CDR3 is TGTGCCAGCAGCCCTCCGGGGATTGTGGGAGGAACCGGGGAGCTGTTTTTT.

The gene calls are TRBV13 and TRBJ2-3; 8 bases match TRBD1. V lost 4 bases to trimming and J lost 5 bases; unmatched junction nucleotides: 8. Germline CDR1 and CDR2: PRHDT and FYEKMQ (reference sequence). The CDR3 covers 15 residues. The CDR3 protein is CASSSRQGMGDTQYF. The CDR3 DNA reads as TGTGCCAGCAGCTCGCGACAGGGGATGGGAGATACGCAGTATTTT.